One T cell receptor (beta chain) is described in this entry. Its target antigen remains unknown. Base quality data are lacking; no much larger clone is found one base away. The record originates from a study of blood T cell repertoires in COVID-19 (dated by TCRdb to about 2020). As for the study more broadly: Samples from collaborators originated in the United States, Italy and Spain and spanned both the acute and convalescent phases of COVID-19. The material from the prospective study consisted of cDNA or gDNA derived from T cells, B-cell-depleted T cells, or PBMCs. Deeply sampled blood TCRbeta repertoires from subjects exposed to, actively infected with, or recovered from COVID-19 were included in the dataset. A freely available public database, intended as a resource for researchers studying the immune response to SARS-CoV-2, is where the repertoires were released. Samples came from the ongoing ImmuneRACE study (first 160 participants) plus 1,254 subjects from 6 global collaborators. Nearly every sample came with metadata listing a de-identified subject ID, COVID-19 status, age in years and sex. Where available, HLA class I and class II types were obtained from metadata supplied by the sample provider rather than from assay-based typing.

Study-level results and caveats: The quantity of clinical and demographic metadata differed by source and by participant and was supplied without curation.

Collaborating institutions collected whole blood in K2EDTA tubes following their own protocols. For TCRbeta analysis, collaborators shipped samples as frozen whole blood, isolated PBMCs, or DNA extracted from either of those sample types. CDR3 length: 15 amino acids, cysteine to phenylalanine. Only the CDR3 DNA stays, 45 bases, in frame from base 1. Trimming costs V 4 bases and J 2 bases, and their ends lie 12 bases apart. In the germline V gene, CDR1 corresponds to MNHEY and CDR2 to SVGAGI. TCRbeta CDR3 regions were amplified from genomic DNA by means of the immunoSEQ Assay, a bias-controlled multiplex PCR. As for the original processing: The number of nucleated cells in each sample was estimated by amplification of reference gene primers within the assay. Sequence reads were collapsed and filtered to measure the absolute abundance of every unique TCRbeta CDR3 rearrangement. For each sample, productive Simpson clonality was calculated as the square root of Simpson's diversity index over productive rearrangements. TCRdb re-hosts the immuneACCESS table, in-frame sequences only. Its copies lack some clones; in the studies checked, an unresolved V gene accounts for under half of them, and the cause for the rest is not known. V, J and clone size reflect that table, while D and trimming were determined from the DNA. Counted in this sample were 110,000 or so clones; 80% to 90% of them appeared once. Of the sample, approximately 27% falls within the top ten clones.

The TCR comes from a man aged 70-80 years with active or convalescent COVID-19. The sequenced material came from peripheral blood. The rearranged chain carries TRBV6-5 and TRBJ1-3; the D gene is perhaps TRBD1, on 6 matching bases. The CDR3 amino acid sequence is: CASSFSSGAGNTIYF. In nucleotide form, the sequence is TGTGCCAGCAGTTTTTCTTCAGGGGCTGGAAACACCATATATTTT.